These 27 T cell receptor beta chains were sequenced from one sample in a study of chemoradiotherapy in HPV16-positive cancers. Sequencing was performed with immunoSEQ multiplex PCR; in TCRdb, only in-frame clones are kept and a portion is missing. Altogether about 22,000 clones are present, 73% being singletons, with the ten largest covering about 2.4%. The specimen was taken from a patient who underwent chemoradiotherapy. The origin of the receptors is a human donor with HPV-associated anogenital cancer.

V and J are TRBV4-3 and TRBJ1-3, with no clear D. The CDR3 is 16 amino acids. V lost 0 bases and J 0 bases, leaving 9 bases between the germline ends. Germline CDR1 reads LGHNA; CDR2 reads YSLEER. Here the CDR3 reads CASSQEPRSSGNTIYF. DNA of the CDR3: TGCGCCAGCAGCCAAGAACCGCGGAGCTCTGGAAACACCATATATTTT.

The chain combines TRBV9 with TRBJ2-7; D remains ambiguous. V was cut by 0 bases and J by 5 bases, with 12 bases left in between. The germline gives CDR1 SGDLS, CDR2 YYNGEE. The CDR3 runs 14 residues. CDR3 amino acids: CASSVGDSSHEQYF. Written as DNA, the CDR3 is TGTGCCAGCAGCGTAGGCGATAGCAGCCACGAGCAGTACTTC.

Points on this clone: The germline gene is not matched at one end of the junction; a read error may be the cause. The chain links TRBV7-7 to TRBJ2-5; the match to TRBD2 covers 16 bases. CDR3 length: 17 amino acids. CDR1 and CDR2 from the germline V gene are SSHAT and FNYEAQ (reference sequence). The CDR3 reads CASSQGTSGRAFDPQYF. The CDR3 nucleotides are TGTGCTAGCAGCCAAGGGACTAGCGGGAGGGCGTTTGATCCCCAGTACTTC.

The chain employs TRBV2 and TRBJ1-2; D is unresolved. The germline V gene encodes CDR1 SNHLY and CDR2 FYNNEI. Trimming stripped 1 base from V and 6 bases from J, with 15 bases between. This CDR3 region has 15 residues. The CDR3 loop is CASSEGASGVHGYTF. The CDR3 region has the DNA TGTGCCAGCAGTGAAGGGGCTTCTGGGGTCCATGGCTACACCTTC. Looking up the rest from reference TRBV2 and TRBJ1-2 gives the full variable domain: EPEVTQTPSHQVTQMGQEVILRCVPISNHLYFYWYRQILGQKVEFLVSFYNNEISEKSEIFDDQFSVERPDGSNFTLKIRSTKLEDSAMYFCASSEGASGVHGYTFGSGTRLTVV.

This clone was detected only a few times. The chain is built from TRBV7-9 and TRBJ2-1; D tentatively fits TRBD1 or TRBD2 (6 bases each). The V gene lost 1 base and the J gene lost 1 base, with 11 bases spanning the gap. The CDR3 length is 16 residues. Germline values: CDR1 SEHNR, CDR2 FQNEAQ (reference sequence). CDR3 residues: CASSLGRGGSYNEQFF. CDR3 nucleotide sequence: TGTGCCAGCAGCTTAGGCAGGGGAGGATCCTACAATGAGCAGTTCTTC.

The chain has TRBV9 and TRBJ1-3; no firm D call. Germline assignment: CDR1 SGDLS and CDR2 YYNGEE. V lost 2 bases, J lost 1 base, and 7 bases lay in between. CDR3 length equals 14 residues. In DNA, the CDR3 is TGTGCCAGCAGCGTGACCCGTTCTGGAAACACCATATATTTT. Protein sequence: CASSVTRSGNTIYF.

This chain links TRBV4-1 with TRBJ2-1; no clear D. V lost 1 base to trimming and J lost 0 bases, with 10 bases between them. Germline V lookup: CDR1 MGHRA, CDR2 YSYEKL. The CDR3 covers 16 residues. CDR3 nucleotides: TGCGCCAGCAGCCAAGGGACGCGAGGCTCCTACAATGAGCAGTTCTTC. As protein: CASSQGTRGSYNEQFF.

The CDR3 protein is CASSVGQGINTEAFF. CDR3 bases: TGTGCCAGCAGCGTAGGGCAGGGGATAAACACTGAAGCTTTCTTT. This chain links TRBV9 with TRBJ1-1; maybe TRBD1 (6 bases). The germline V gene has CDR1 SGDLS and CDR2 YYNGEE. The CDR3 loop spans 15 amino acids. Trimming took off 0 bases at V and 2 bases at J, with 11 bases between the two ends.

The table lists this clone with a count of one. The chain carries TRBV7-2 and TRBJ2-7; 11 bases fit TRBD2. The CDR3 length is 16 residues. V lost 3 bases, J lost 3 bases, and 7 bases stayed unmatched. Germline CDR1 and CDR2: SGHTA and FQGNSA. The CDR3 sequence: CASSFSSGGNHYEQYF. The CDR3, as DNA: TGTGCCAGCAGCTTCTCTAGCGGGGGGAACCACTACGAGCAGTACTTC.

The DNA of the CDR3 is TGTGCCAGCAGTTTAGACCCCCTCAGCTCCTACGAGCAGTACTTC. It yields the protein CASSLDPLSSYEQYF. The chain carries TRBV28 and TRBJ2-7; D is unclear. The V gene lost 2 bases and the J gene lost 0 bases, with 11 bases spanning the gap. The CDR3 runs to 15 residues. Germline V gives CDR1 MDHEN, CDR2 SYDVKM. The variable domain in full, completed from reference TRBV28 and TRBJ2-7, reads DVKVTQSSRYLVKRTGEKVFLECVQDMDHENMFWYRQDPGLGLRLIYFSYDVKMKEKGDIPEGYSVSREKKERFSLILESASTNQTSMYLCASSLDPLSSYEQYFGPGTRLTVT.

This chain connects TRBV2 to TRBJ1-2; 7 bases match TRBD1. The J segment lost 5 bases and the V segment lost 7 bases, leaving 13 bases of the junction unmatched. Germline loops: CDR1 SNHLY, CDR2 FYNNEI. The CDR3 is 15 amino acids. CDR3 protein: CASKPGGGAQYGYTF. In nucleotides, the CDR3 is TGTGCCAGCAAACCAGGGGGGGGAGCTCAGTATGGCTACACCTTC.

On this clone itself: At the DNA level, this CDR3 is encoded by other sequences in the same sample as well. The V and J genes are TRBV27 and TRBJ2-7; D call uncertain. Germline V gives CDR1 MNHEY, CDR2 SMNVEV (reference sequence). Trimming removed 0 bases from V and 2 bases from J, with 5 bases in between. The CDR3 has 13 residues. The CDR3 here is CASSLSPAYEQYF. The CDR3 region has the DNA TGTGCCAGCAGTTTATCTCCAGCCTACGAGCAGTACTTC.

V and J are TRBV27 and TRBJ2-7, with TRBD2 identical over 10 bases. The CDR3 extends over 16 amino acids. Germline CDR1 reads MNHEY; CDR2 reads SMNVEV (reference sequence). Trimming cost V 0 bases and J 0 bases; bases outside gene matches: 2. The CDR3 sequence: CASSLSGTSDSYEQYF. The CDR3 coding sequence is TGTGCCAGCAGTTTATCTGGGACTAGCGACTCCTACGAGCAGTACTTC.

This clone was counted between two and nine times. The chain joins TRBV5-4 to TRBJ1-2; 8 bases are shared with TRBD1. The V gene end was trimmed by 3 bases and the J gene end by 2 bases; junction bases not matched to a gene: 3. The germline CDR1 and CDR2 sequences are SGHNT and YYREEE (reference sequence). The CDR3 is made up of 14 amino acids. The CDR3 nucleotides are TGTGCCAGCAGCTACCGGACAGGGAACTATGGCTACACCTTC. Encoded protein: CASSYRTGNYGYTF.

The chain carries TRBV18 and TRBJ2-7, with D unclear. CDR3 length: 14 amino acids. Trimming stripped 3 bases from V and 3 bases from J, with 12 bases between. Germline assignment: CDR1 KGHSH and CDR2 LQKENI. The CDR3 spells CASSPPSRDYEQYF. The CDR3 DNA follows: TGTGCCAGCTCACCCCCGTCCCGCGACTACGAGCAGTACTTC.

The V call is TRBV2, the J call TRBJ1-1; D perhaps matches TRBD1 (5 bases). Germline values: CDR1 SNHLY, CDR2 FYNNEI. V was trimmed by 10 bases and J by 1 base, leaving 13 bases between them. The CDR3 runs to 13 residues. CDR3 in amino acids: CATVVGANTEAFF. In DNA form, the CDR3 reads TGTGCCACCGTCGTAGGGGCGAACACTGAAGCTTTCTTT.

This clone has only a few counts. V is TRBV30 and J is TRBJ1-1; D is possibly TRBD1 (5 bases). V was trimmed by 0 bases and J by 6 bases, leaving 14 bases between them. CDR1 and CDR2 (germline): GTSNPN, SVGIG (reference sequence). The CDR3 has 14 amino acids. CDR3 protein: CAWSVTGVQAEAFF. CDR3 DNA sequence: TGTGCCTGGAGTGTAACGGGGGTCCAGGCTGAAGCTTTCTTT. Looking up the rest from reference TRBV30 and TRBJ1-1 gives the full variable domain: SQTIHQWPATLVQPVGSPLSLECTVEGTSNPNLYWYRQAAGRGLQLLFYSVGIGQISSEVPQNLSASRPQDRQFILSSKKLLLSDSGFYLCAWSVTGVQAEAFFGQGTRLTVV.

The CDR3 loop is CASSVEWGAGNTIYF. CDR3 bases: TGTGCCAGCAGCGTAGAGTGGGGAGCTGGAAACACCATATATTTT. V and J are TRBV9 and TRBJ1-3; no definite D call. This CDR3 is built from 15 residues. The germline gives CDR1 SGDLS, CDR2 YYNGEE. Deletions cut 0 bases from V and 2 bases from J, with 9 bases between.

This clone rates as large. V usage is TRBV19 and J usage is TRBJ1-1, with D possibly being TRBD1 (5 bases). V lost 2 bases and J lost 4, with 11 bases in between. The CDR3 extends over 14 amino acids. Looked up from germline, CDR1 is LNHDA and CDR2 is SQIVND (reference sequence). The CDR3 nucleotides read TGTGCCAGTAGTATACAGGGTGGGAGCACTGAAGCTTTCTTT. Amino acids: CASSIQGGSTEAFF.

The rearrangement joins TRBV6-1 to TRBJ2-7, with D perhaps matching TRBD2 (6 bases). Germline V gene data show CDR1 as MNHNS and CDR2 as SASEGT. This CDR3 has 15 amino acids. Trimming took off 6 bases at V and 0 bases at J, with 15 bases between the two ends. This CDR3 is CASSGTRGSSYEQYF. The DNA of the CDR3 is TGTGCCAGCAGCGGGACGCGGGGTAGCTCCTACGAGCAGTACTTC.

The CDR3 spells CASSPLEGIEQFF. DNA for the CDR3: TGTGCCAGCTCACCCCTTGAGGGGATCGAGCAGTTCTTC. The gene calls are TRBV18 and TRBJ2-1, with D perhaps TRBD1 or TRBD2 (5 bases each). The germline V gene has CDR1 KGHSH and CDR2 LQKENI. V was pared by 3 bases and J by 10 bases, with 13 bases between. This CDR3 has 13 amino acids.

V usage is TRBV5-1 and J usage is TRBJ2-5; D is uncertain. This CDR3 comprises 14 residues. Per germline, CDR1 SGHRS and CDR2 YFSETQ. Trimming left V 1 base short and J 5 bases short, with 12 bases between. DNA of the CDR3: TGCGCCAGCAGCTTGCTAGGGATGGGGGAGACCCAGTACTTC. Protein product: CASSLLGMGETQYF.

The V gene is TRBV18, the J gene TRBJ2-5; no reliable D call. Germline V gene sequence: CDR1 KGHSH, CDR2 LQKENI. This CDR3 has 15 amino acids. Trimming pared 1 base from V and 2 bases from J, leaving 11 bases between. This CDR3 is CASSPLFREQETQYF. The CDR3 DNA sequence: TGTGCCAGCTCACCACTTTTCAGAGAACAAGAGACCCAGTACTTC.

The V and J genes are TRBV7-8 and TRBJ2-1; no clear D. V gave up 1 base and J gave up 8 bases, with 9 bases separating them. The V gene's germline CDR1 is SGHVS and CDR2 FQNEAQ. The CDR3 is made up of 13 amino acids. Here the CDR3 reads CASSLGILDEQFF. Here the CDR3 DNA reads TGTGCCAGCAGCTTAGGTATTCTGGATGAGCAGTTCTTC.

The CDR3 DNA reads TGTGCCAGCAGGGGGACTTACGAGCAGTACTTC. Amino acid sequence: CASRGTYEQYF. The chain has TRBV2 and TRBJ2-7; tentatively, D is TRBD2 (6 bases). V dropped 6 bases and J dropped 4 bases, with 7 bases sitting between them. CDR3 length equals 11 residues. CDR1 SNHLY and CDR2 FYNNEI come from the germline V gene.

This clone was picked up a small number of times. V and J are TRBV5-1 and TRBJ1-6; no reliable D call. The CDR3 covers 14 residues. Per the germline V gene, CDR1 is SGHRS and CDR2 is YFSETQ. V was shortened by 4 bases and J by 9 bases, with 14 bases between the two germline ends. Here the CDR3 reads CASSEGLAGSPLHF. The CDR3 DNA follows: TGCGCCAGCAGCGAGGGTCTTGCGGGTTCACCCCTCCACTTT.

The chain is built from TRBV18 and TRBJ2-7; D call uncertain. The CDR3 contains 12 residues. Germline V gives CDR1 KGHSH, CDR2 LQKENI. V was pared by 2 bases and J by 5 bases, with 7 bases between. Here the CDR3 DNA reads TGTGCCAGCTCACCAGAAGGAAACGAGCAGTACTTC. Its protein product is CASSPEGNEQYF.